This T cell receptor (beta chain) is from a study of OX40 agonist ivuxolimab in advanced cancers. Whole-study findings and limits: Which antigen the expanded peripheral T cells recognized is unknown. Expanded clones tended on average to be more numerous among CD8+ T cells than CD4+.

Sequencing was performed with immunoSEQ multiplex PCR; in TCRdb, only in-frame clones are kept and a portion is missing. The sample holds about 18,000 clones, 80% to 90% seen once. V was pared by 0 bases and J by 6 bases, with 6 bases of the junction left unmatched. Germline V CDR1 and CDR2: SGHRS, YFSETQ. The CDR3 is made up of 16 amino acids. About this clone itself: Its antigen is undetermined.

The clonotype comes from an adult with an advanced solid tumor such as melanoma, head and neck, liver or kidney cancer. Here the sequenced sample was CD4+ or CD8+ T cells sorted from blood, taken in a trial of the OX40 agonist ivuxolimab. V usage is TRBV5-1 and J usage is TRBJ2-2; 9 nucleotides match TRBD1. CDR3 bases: TGCGCCAGCAGCTTGGCCGGGACAGGGTATGCCGGGGAGCTGTTTTTT. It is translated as CASSLAGTGYAGELFF.